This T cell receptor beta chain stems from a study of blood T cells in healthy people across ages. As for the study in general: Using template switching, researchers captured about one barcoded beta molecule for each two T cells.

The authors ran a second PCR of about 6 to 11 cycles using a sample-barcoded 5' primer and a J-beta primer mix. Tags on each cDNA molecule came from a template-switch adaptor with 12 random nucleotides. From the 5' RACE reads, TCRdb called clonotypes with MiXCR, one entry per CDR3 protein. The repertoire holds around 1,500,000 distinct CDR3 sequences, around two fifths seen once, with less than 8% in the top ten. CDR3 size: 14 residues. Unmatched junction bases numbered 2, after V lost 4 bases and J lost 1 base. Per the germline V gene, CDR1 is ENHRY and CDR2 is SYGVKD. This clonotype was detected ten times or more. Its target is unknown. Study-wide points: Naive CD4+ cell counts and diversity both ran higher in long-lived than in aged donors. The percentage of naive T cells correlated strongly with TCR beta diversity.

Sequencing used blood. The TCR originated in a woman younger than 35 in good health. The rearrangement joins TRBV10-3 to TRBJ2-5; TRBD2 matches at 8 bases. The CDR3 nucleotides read TGTGCCATCAGTGTCGCGGGGGGCCAAGAGACCCAGTACTTC. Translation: CAISVAGGQETQYF.